A single sample is the source of the 2 T cell receptor beta chains below, sequenced in a study of T cell responses to AZD1222 COVID-19 vaccine. The protocol was immunoSEQ multiplex PCR, while the TCRdb copy is restricted to in-frame clones and leaves out a portion. The sample lists some 120,000 clones; around 92% were seen once. The source was peripheral blood, collected on day 0 of AZD1222 vaccination. The receptors shown here come from an adult in good health.

The J gene is TRBJ2-7, the V gene TRBV7-9; D may be TRBD2 (5 bases). The CDR3 has 13 amino acids. With 0 bases removed from V and 2 bases from J, the gap between germline ends came to 5 bases. Looked up from germline, CDR1 is SEHNR and CDR2 is FQNEAQ (reference sequence). In DNA, the CDR3 is TGTGCCAGCAGCTTAGCCGGGGCCTACGAGCAGTACTTC. Translated, it gives CASSLAGAYEQYF.

This clone is a singleton in its sample. The V and J genes are TRBV2 and TRBJ2-5; D is perhaps TRBD1 or TRBD2 (5 bases each). Germline CDR1 and CDR2: SNHLY and FYNNEI. This CDR3 contains 14 residues. The V end lost 6 bases, the J end lost 2 bases, and 13 bases lay between the germline ends. The CDR3: CASRRGRSQETQYF. CDR3 DNA: TGTGCCAGCAGAAGGGGACGCTCACAAGAGACCCAGTACTTC.